One T cell receptor (beta chain) is described in this entry. Its antigen is not identified. The assay was immunoSEQ multiplex PCR, and TCRdb's table has in-frame clones only and misses some. The sample includes over a million clones, around 98% of them seen just once. These data are taken from a study of shared clonotypes between healthy human individuals. Trimming took 4 bases from V and 7 from J; bases not matched to a gene: 18. The CDR3 is 19 residues long. Germline CDR1 SGHVS, CDR2 FQNEAQ. Study results and limitations: Sorted-subset sequencing was shown by rarefaction to be incomplete despite large depth.

Caucasian adults living in Nashville, Tennessee, provided all samples. The origin of this receptor is a man aged 25-45 years in good health. This chain uses TRBV7-8 with TRBJ2-7, with 14 bases aligning to TRBD2. The sequenced material came from naive CD4+ T cells sorted from blood. As to subset: CD45RA+ positively selected. CDR3 residues: CASSSRMTSGRAGLEEQYF. The CDR3 DNA reads TGTGCCAGCAGCTCGCGAATGACTAGCGGGAGGGCCGGTTTGGAAGAGCAGTACTTC.